This T cell receptor beta chain was profiled in a study of CD8+CD57+ T cells in acquired aplastic anemia. Flow cytometry had shown expanded CD8+CD57+ cells in the patients chosen for sequencing. The study profiled TCR beta VDJ and CDR3 using genomic DNA as template. One entry per CDR3 protein, called by TCRdb with MiXCR from the reads. The sample has some 150,000 distinct CDR3 sequences, 70% to 75% seen once. As regards this clonotype: Antigen unknown.

The germline V gene encodes CDR1 SGHTA and CDR2 FQGTGA. This CDR3 contains 14 residues. With 5 bases removed from V and 4 bases from J, the gap between germline ends came to 12 bases. Study-wide results and limits: Patients and controls shared fewer than 30 CD8+ CDR3 sequences.

The chain couples TRBV7-3 to TRBJ2-1; the D gene could be TRBD1 or TRBD2 (5 bases each). Sequences were obtained from sorted CD4+, CD8+, or CD8+CD57+ T cells (not recorded which) from PBMCs. This clonotype was sampled from a human donor with aplastic anemia. CDR3 in amino acids: CASSLLGDYNEQFF. The CDR3, as DNA: TGTGCCAGCAGCCTCTTGGGGGATTACAATGAGCAGTTCTTC.